This TCR beta chain was documented in a study of human CD8 memory T cell subsets. Generation of TCR beta libraries used UMI-labeled 5' RACE. TCRdb reanalyzed the 5' RACE reads and collapses them to one entry per CDR3 protein, without DNA. The sample totals under 20,000 distinct CDR3 sequences; its top ten clones hold 5% to 5.5%. The CDR3 extends over 12 amino acids. CDR1 and CDR2 (germline): ENHRY, SYGVKD. The genes are TRBV10-3 and TRBJ2-2; TCRdb picks TRBD1, but there is no DNA to check that call. The sequencing input was CD8+ T cells from PBMCs. This sequence was found in a human donor in good health. The CDR3 loop reads CAISPGKGELFF.